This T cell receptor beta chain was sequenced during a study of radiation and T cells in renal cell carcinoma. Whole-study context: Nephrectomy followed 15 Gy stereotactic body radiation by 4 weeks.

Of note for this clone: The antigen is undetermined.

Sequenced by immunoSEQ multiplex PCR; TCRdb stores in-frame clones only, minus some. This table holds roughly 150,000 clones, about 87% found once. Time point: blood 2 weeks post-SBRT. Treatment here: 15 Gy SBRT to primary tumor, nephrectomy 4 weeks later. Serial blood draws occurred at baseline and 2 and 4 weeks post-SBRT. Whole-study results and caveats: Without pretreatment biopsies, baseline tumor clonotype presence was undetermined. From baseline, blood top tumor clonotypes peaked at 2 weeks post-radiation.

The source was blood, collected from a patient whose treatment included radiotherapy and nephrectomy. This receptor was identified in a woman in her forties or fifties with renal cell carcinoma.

As DNA, the CDR3 is TGTGCCAGCAGTCGCGACAGGTGGAACTATGGCTACACCTTC. Translation gives CASSRDRWNYGYTF. The chain joins TRBV6-5 to TRBJ1-2, with TRBD1 as a possible D gene (6 bases). Germline V gives CDR1 MNHEY, CDR2 SVGAGI. The germline V and J ends were trimmed by 5 bases and 2 bases, with 12 bases remaining between them. This CDR3 comprises 14 residues.